This TCR beta chain is from a study of CD8+CD57+ T cells in acquired aplastic anemia. Points from the study as a whole: Patients and controls were found to share twenty-nine CD8+ CDR3 sequences.

This clonotype has a single count. Its antigen remains unknown. No conserved phenylalanine or tryptophan ends this CDR3, so it is likely a read error. TCR beta VDJ and CDR3 were profiled, and genomic DNA was the template. One entry per CDR3 protein results from TCRdb running MiXCR on the reads. This sample has about 220,000 distinct CDR3 sequences, with roughly 35% found just once. The germline CDR1 and CDR2 sequences are LGHDT and YNNKEL (reference sequence). With 2 bases removed from V and 3 bases from J, the gap between germline ends came to 8 bases. The CDR3 is made up of 13 amino acids. Sequenced: sorted CD4+, CD8+, or CD8+CD57+ T cells (not recorded which) from PBMCs. V and J are TRBV3-1 and TRBJ2-7; D is uncertain. The TCR originated in a human donor in good health, serving as a control. The CDR3: CASSQSLSYEQYL. The CDR3 nucleotides are TGTGCCAGCAGCCAAAGCTTAAGCTACGAGCAGTACCTC.